These 5 T cell receptor beta chains came from one sample sequenced in a study of blood T cell repertoires in COVID-19. TCRdb's table, derived via immunoSEQ multiplex PCR, lists solely in-frame clones and lacks some. This sample yields 200,000 to 300,000 clones, of which roughly 84% are seen a single time; 7.5% to 9% belongs to the top ten. Sequenced material: peripheral blood. These receptors were obtained from a human donor in a cohort sampled during active COVID-19.

This chain joins TRBV6-2 or TRBV6-3 and TRBJ1-2; D is perhaps TRBD1 (6 bases). The V gene lost 6 bases and the J gene lost 5 bases, with 13 bases spanning the gap. The germline V gene encodes CDR1 MNHEY and CDR2 SVGEGT. The CDR3 covers 13 residues. The CDR3 loop reads CASSLAGTYGYTF. DNA for the CDR3: TGTGCCAGCAGCCTCGCCGGGACATATGGCTACACCTTC.

The J gene is TRBJ1-5, the V gene TRBV19; no clear D gene. Germline CDR1 is LNHDA and CDR2 is SQIVND (reference sequence). This CDR3 spans 12 amino acids. The germline V and J ends were trimmed by 3 bases and 3 bases, with 3 bases remaining between them. The DNA of the CDR3 is TGTGCCAGTAGTATCATCAATCAGCCCCAGCATTTT. Translation: CASSIINQPQHF.

The chain combines TRBV19 with TRBJ2-7, with D possibly being TRBD2 (5 bases). The V gene's germline CDR1 is LNHDA and CDR2 SQIVND (reference sequence). The germline V and J ends were trimmed by 1 base and 3 bases, with 7 bases remaining between them. This CDR3 has 13 amino acids. The CDR3 coding sequence is TGTGCCAGTAGTATAGGAGCGGACTACGAGCAGTACTTC. Protein product: CASSIGADYEQYF. Full variable domain (remainder filled in from reference TRBV19 and TRBJ2-7): DGGITQSPKYLFRKEGQNVTLSCEQNLNHDAMYWYRQDPGQGLRLIYYSQIVNDFQKGDIAEGYSVSREKKESFPLTVTSAQKNPTAFYLCASSIGADYEQYFGPGTRLTVT.

The genes are TRBV29-1 and TRBJ1-1, with TRBD1 matching over 7 bases. Germline values: CDR1 SQVTM, CDR2 ANQGSEA. This CDR3 is 13 amino acids long. The J segment lost 1 base and the V segment lost 6 bases, leaving 5 bases of the junction unmatched. The CDR3 nucleotides read TGCAGCGTCATGGACAGGAAGAACACTGAAGCTTTCTTT. Translating gives CSVMDRKNTEAFF.

The genes are TRBV18 and TRBJ1-5; D unclear. The CDR3 extends over 16 amino acids. In germline, CDR1 is KGHSH, CDR2 LQKENI. V shed 5 bases and J shed 11 bases, with 25 bases lying between them. CDR3 in amino acids: CASSARVKLAREAQHF. The CDR3 bases are TGTGCCAGCTCAGCAAGAGTTAAATTGGCTCGGGAGGCCCAGCATTTT.